The 9 T cell receptor beta chains below all came from one sample that was sequenced in a study of identical twins. TCRdb itself ran the 5' RACE reads through MiXCR, one entry per CDR3 protein. Of approximately 300,000 distinct CDR3 sequences listed, roughly 10% were seen once; the top ten hold about 7.1%. These records were also assigned to another study, of yellow fever vaccine responses in identical twins.

The sequenced material came from CD8+ T cells sorted from blood. The receptors originated from a woman between 18 and 30 years old in good health.

This clonotype was counted at least ten times. The chain employs TRBV29-1 and TRBJ2-1; TRBD2 is a possible D gene (5 bases). The V gene's germline CDR1 is SQVTM and CDR2 ANQGSEA. Trimming removed 5 bases from V and 0 bases from J, with 20 bases in between. This CDR3 contains 17 residues. CDR3 region: CSVKGMASSSSYNEQFF. The CDR3 DNA reads as TGCAGCGTTAAGGGAATGGCTAGCTCGAGCTCCTACAATGAGCAGTTCTTC.

The chain couples TRBV9 to TRBJ2-1, with 12 nucleotides matching TRBD2. Looked up from germline, CDR1 is SGDLS and CDR2 is YYNGEE. CDR3 length: 16 residues. J lost 6 bases, V lost 3 bases, and 7 bases had no gene match. CDR3 nucleotides: TGTGCCAGCAGCGCAGACCTAGCGGGAGGGGTCAATGAGCAGTTCTTC. Translation: CASSADLAGGVNEQFF. Variable domain in full (rest from reference TRBV9 and TRBJ2-1): DSGVTQTPKHLITATGQRVTLRCSPRSGDLSVYWYQQSLDQGLQFLIQYYNGEERAKGNILERFSAQQFPDLHSELNLSSLELGDSALYFCASSADLAGGVNEQFFGPGTRLTVL.

V usage is TRBV12-3 or TRBV12-4 and J usage is TRBJ2-7, with TRBD1 matching 8 bases. Trimming cost V 3 bases and J 2 bases; bases outside gene matches: 9. The CDR3 has 16 residues. The CDR3 DNA is TGTGCCAGCAGTTTTACCCGGACAGGGAGCACCTACGAGCAGTACTTC. Protein sequence: CASSFTRTGSTYEQYF.

The chain links TRBV20-1 to TRBJ1-2; D unresolved. The length of the CDR3 is 14 residues. V lost 0 bases, J lost 1 base, and 9 bases lay in between. The germline gives CDR1 DFQATT, CDR2 SNEGSKA (reference sequence). The CDR3 region has the DNA TGCAGTGCTAGAGATCCCCAGGTTAACTATGGCTACACCTTC. Its translation is CSARDPQVNYGYTF.

This clonotype has at least ten counts. This chain links TRBV6-1 with TRBJ2-3, with 9 bases aligning to TRBD2. From germline, CDR1 is MNHNS and CDR2 SASEGT. This CDR3 region has 14 residues. The trim removed 5 bases at V and 1 base at J, leaving 1 base unmatched. The CDR3 region has the DNA TGTGCCAGCAGTCGGACTAGCGGCACAGATACGCAGTATTTT. Amino acids: CASSRTSGTDTQYF.

This clonotype was counted only a few times. This chain uses TRBV6-2 or TRBV6-3 with TRBJ2-7; 12 bases match TRBD2. This CDR3 has 15 residues. The ends lost 5 bases at V and 2 bases at J; junction bases unmatched: 4. Germline assignment: CDR1 MNHEY and CDR2 SVGEGT. CDR3 region: CASSQTSGSTYEQYF. CDR3 DNA: TGTGCCAGCAGTCAGACTAGCGGGAGTACCTACGAGCAGTACTTC.

This clonotype was picked up many times. This sequence joins TRBV29-1 and TRBJ1-2; 7 positions agree with TRBD1. Germline V CDR1 and CDR2: SQVTM, ANQGSEA. The CDR3 has 11 amino acids. The trim removed 5 bases at V and 4 bases at J, leaving 1 base unmatched. CDR3 amino acids: CSVRDSYGYTF. The CDR3 region has the DNA TGCAGCGTTAGGGACAGCTATGGCTACACCTTC.

The V gene is TRBV4-2, the J gene TRBJ2-3; TRBD2 agrees at 11 bases. CDR1 is LGHNA, CDR2 YNFKEQ, per germline. J gave up 10 bases and V 4 bases, and 22 bases lay outside the gene matches. The CDR3 extends over 19 amino acids. CDR3 sequence (DNA): TGTGCCAGCAGCCCAATTTCTAGCGGGAGGAGAGGAAACGGTTTGGCGCAGTATTTT. This gives the protein CASSPISSGRRGNGLAQYF.

The chain is built from TRBV12-5 and TRBJ2-5; D may be TRBD2 (6 bases). The CDR3 contains 18 residues. The germline V and J ends were trimmed by 1 base and 2 bases, with 20 bases remaining between them. Germline CDR1 and CDR2: LGHNT and FRNRAP. The CDR3 region has the DNA TGTGCTAGTGGTTTGGGCTCCTCATCCGGGGGACCTCAAGAGACCCAGTACTTC. Its translation: CASGLGSSSGGPQETQYF.